This TCR beta chain comes out of a study of CD8+ T cells in alopecia areata. The study, taken as a whole, reports: TCRs were shared less clearly across patients than in mice, possibly for HLA-related reasons. Clonality was higher in lesional than normal scalp, especially in alopecia totalis/universalis.

RNA extraction was followed by reverse transcription into cDNA, which acted as the sequencing template. This table comes from immunoSEQ multiplex PCR, and its TCRdb copy is limited to in-frame clones, with some not included. Altogether approximately 63,000 clones are present, approximately 60% being singletons, with the ten largest covering around a sixth. The CDR3 covers 12 residues. The V gene lost 3 bases and the J gene lost 7 bases, with 7 bases spanning the gap. Germline assignment: CDR1 SGDLS and CDR2 YYNGEE. This clone was picked up one time. Its specificity is unknown. In alopecia areata patients, both lesional scalp punch biopsies and peripheral blood were collected.

This chain connects TRBV9 to TRBJ2-2; D uncertain. This clonotype originated in a human donor with alopecia areata. Specimen: CD8+ T cells sorted from blood, collected at week 0. The CDR3 reads CASSASVGELFF. The CDR3 DNA sequence: TGTGCCAGCAGCGCCAGTGTCGGGGAGCTGTTTTTT.